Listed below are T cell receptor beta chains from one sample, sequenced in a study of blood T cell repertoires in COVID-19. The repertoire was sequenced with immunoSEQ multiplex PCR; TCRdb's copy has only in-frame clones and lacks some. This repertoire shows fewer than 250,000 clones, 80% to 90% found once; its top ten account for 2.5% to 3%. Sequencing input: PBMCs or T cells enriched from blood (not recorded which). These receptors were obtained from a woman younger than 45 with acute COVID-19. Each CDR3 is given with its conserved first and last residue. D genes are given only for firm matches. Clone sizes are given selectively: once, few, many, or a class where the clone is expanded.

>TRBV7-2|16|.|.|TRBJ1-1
CASSLFGQGTRAEAFF
TGTGCCAGCAGCTTGTTCGGGCAGGGCACAAGGGCTGAAGCTTTCTTT
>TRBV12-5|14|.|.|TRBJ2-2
CASGLSGNTGELFF
TGTGCTAGTGGCCTGTCAGGGAACACCGGGGAGCTGTTTTTT
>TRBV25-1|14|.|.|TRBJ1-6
CASRTEGSSSPLHF
TGTGCCAGCAGAACAGAGGGCAGTTCTTCACCCCTCCACTTT
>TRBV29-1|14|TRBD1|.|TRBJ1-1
CSVDPRQGGTEAFF
TGCAGCGTTGACCCCCGACAGGGAGGCACTGAAGCTTTCTTT
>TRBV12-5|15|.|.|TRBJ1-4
CASRPTGGRHEKLFF
TGTGCTAGTCGCCCTACGGGGGGGCGGCATGAAAAACTGTTTTTT
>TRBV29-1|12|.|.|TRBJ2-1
CSVGPGGYEQFF
.
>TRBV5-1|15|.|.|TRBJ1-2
CASSPGGGVVYGYTF
TGCGCCAGCAGCCCTGGAGGAGGGGTTGTCTATGGCTACACCTTC
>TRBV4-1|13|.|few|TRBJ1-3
CASSQLRLGPPYF
TGCGCCAGCAGCCAACTACGACTAGGACCCCCATATTTT
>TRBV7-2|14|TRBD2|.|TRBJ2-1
CAVAGGFGYNEQFF
TGTGCCGTAGCGGGGGGCTTCGGATACAATGAGCAGTTCTTC
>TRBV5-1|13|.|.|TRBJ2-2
CASSWTETGELFF
TGCGCCAGCAGCTGGACTGAAACCGGGGAGCTGTTTTTT
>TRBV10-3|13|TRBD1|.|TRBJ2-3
CAISEAGTGGTYF
TGTGCCATCAGTGAAGCCGGGACAGGGGGCACGTATTTT
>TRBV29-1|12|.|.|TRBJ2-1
CSVASSYNEQFF
TGCAGCGTTGCGAGCTCCTACAATGAGCAGTTCTTC
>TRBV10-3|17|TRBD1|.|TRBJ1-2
CAISEPARTGFNYGYTF
TGTGCCATCAGTGAGCCAGCGAGGACAGGTTTCAACTATGGCTACACCTTC
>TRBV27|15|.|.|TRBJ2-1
CASSLSSLRRDEQFF
TGTGCCAGCAGTTTATCCAGCCTCCGGAGGGATGAGCAGTTCTTC
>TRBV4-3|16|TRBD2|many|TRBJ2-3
CASSQDSAGGGDTQYF
TGCGCCAGCAGCCAAGATTCGGCGGGGGGCGGGGATACGCAGTATTTT
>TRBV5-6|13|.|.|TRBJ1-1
CASSSGVNTEAFF
TGTGCCAGCAGCTCAGGGGTGAACACTGAAGCTTTCTTT
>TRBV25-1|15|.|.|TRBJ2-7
CASSEQGQRSYEQYF
TGTGCCAGCAGTGAACAGGGACAACGGTCCTACGAGCAGTACTTC
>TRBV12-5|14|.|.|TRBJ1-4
CASGLEQGPEKLFF
TGTGCTAGTGGTTTGGAACAGGGACCTGAAAAACTGTTTTTT
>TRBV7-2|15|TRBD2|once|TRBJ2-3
CASRPPGLAPDTQYF
TGTGCCAGCAGACCGCCGGGACTAGCTCCCGATACGCAGTATTTT
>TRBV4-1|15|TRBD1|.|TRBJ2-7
CASSQGGTGTYEQYF
TGCGCCAGCAGCCAAGGAGGGACAGGGACCTACGAGCAGTACTTC
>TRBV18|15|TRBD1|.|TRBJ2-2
CASSPDRGDTGELFF
TGTGCCAGCTCCCCTGACAGGGGGGACACCGGGGAGCTGTTTTTT
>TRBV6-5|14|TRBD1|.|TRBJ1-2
CASKAGTGGGGYTF
TGTGCCAGCAAGGCTGGGACAGGGGGCGGTGGCTACACCTTC
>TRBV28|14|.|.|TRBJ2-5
CASLKEGSRETQYF
TGTGCCAGCCTCAAGGAGGGGTCTAGGGAGACCCAGTACTTC
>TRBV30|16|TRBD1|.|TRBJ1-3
CAWSGTGSSSGNTIYF
TGTGCCTGGAGTGGGACAGGGTCGAGCTCTGGAAACACCATATATTTT
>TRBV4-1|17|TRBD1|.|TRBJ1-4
CASSQPNTGVRGEKLFF
TGCGCCAGCAGCCAACCCAACACAGGGGTGCGGGGTGAAAAACTGTTTTTT
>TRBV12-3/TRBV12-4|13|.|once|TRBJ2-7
CASAKMVSYEQYF
TGTGCCAGCGCTAAGATGGTCTCCTACGAGCAGTACTTC
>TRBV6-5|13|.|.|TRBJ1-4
CASRLGGNEKLFF
TGTGCCAGCAGATTAGGGGGTAATGAAAAACTGTTTTTT
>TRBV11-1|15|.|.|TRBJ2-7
CASSLDRTFSYEQYF
TGTGCCAGCAGCTTAGACAGGACGTTCTCCTACGAGCAGTACTTC
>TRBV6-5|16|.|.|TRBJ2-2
CASSYSGGQDTGELFF
TGTGCCAGCAGTTACTCGGGGGGGCAAGACACCGGGGAGCTGTTTTTT
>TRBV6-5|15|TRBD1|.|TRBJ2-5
CASSTLLTGVETQYF
TGTGCCAGCAGTACGCTACTTACAGGGGTAGAGACCCAGTACTTC
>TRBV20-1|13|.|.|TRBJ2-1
CSASKSVAGEQFF
TGCAGTGCTAGTAAGTCGGTGGCAGGTGAGCAGTTCTTC
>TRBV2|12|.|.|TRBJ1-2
CASRGADYGYTF
TGTGCCAGCAGAGGGGCCGACTATGGCTACACCTTC
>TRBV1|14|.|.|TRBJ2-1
CTSSQARRYNEQFF
TGCACCAGCAGCCAAGCGCGCCGTTACAATGAGCAGTTCTTC
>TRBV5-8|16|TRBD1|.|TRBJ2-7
CASSLGTGNYPYEQYF
TGTGCCAGCAGCTTGGGGACAGGGAATTACCCATACGAGCAGTACTTC
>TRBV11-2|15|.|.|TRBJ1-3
CASSLDQGLGNTIYF
TGTGCCAGCAGCTTAGATCAGGGGCTTGGAAACACCATATATTTT
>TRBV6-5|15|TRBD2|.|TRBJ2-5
CATGEASGGQETQYF
TGTGCCACCGGCGAGGCTAGCGGGGGGCAAGAGACCCAGTACTTC
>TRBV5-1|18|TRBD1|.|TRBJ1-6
CASSLRDRGSDLNSPLHF
TGCGCCAGCAGCTTAAGGGACAGGGGGAGTGATTTGAATTCACCCCTCCACTTT
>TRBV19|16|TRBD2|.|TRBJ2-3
CASSIGAGASTDTQYF
TGTGCCAGTAGTATCGGAGCGGGGGCCAGCACAGATACGCAGTATTTT
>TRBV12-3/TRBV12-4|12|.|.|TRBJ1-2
CASSFSNYGYTF
TGTGCCAGCAGTTTCTCCAACTATGGCTACACCTTC
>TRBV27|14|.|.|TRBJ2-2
CASSLVGGTGELFF
TGTGCCAGCAGTTTAGTAGGGGGTACCGGGGAGCTGTTTTTT
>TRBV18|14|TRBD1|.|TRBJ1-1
CASSRLQGSSEAFF
TGTGCCAGCTCACGTTTACAGGGGAGTTCTGAAGCTTTCTTT
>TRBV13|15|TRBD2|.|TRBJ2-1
CASSLMRGGRNEQFF
TGTGCCAGCAGCTTAATGCGGGGGGGCCGGAATGAGCAGTTCTTC
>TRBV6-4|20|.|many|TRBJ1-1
CASSERANRVSPRVNTEAFF
TGTGCCAGCAGTGAAAGGGCGAACAGGGTATCTCCCCGAGTGAACACTGAAGCTTTCTTT
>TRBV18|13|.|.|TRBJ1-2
CASSPGELYGYTF
TGTGCCAGCTCACCCGGGGAGCTCTATGGCTACACCTTC
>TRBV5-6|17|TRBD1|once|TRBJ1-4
CASSGRTGDPTNEKLFF
TGTGCCAGCAGCGGTAGGACAGGGGATCCAACTAATGAAAAACTGTTTTTT
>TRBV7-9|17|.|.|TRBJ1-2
CASSLDRLRDINYGYTF
TGTGCCAGCAGCTTAGACAGACTACGGGACATAAACTATGGCTACACCTTC
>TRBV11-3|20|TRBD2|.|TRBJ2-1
CASSLGDPLAGEGSYNEQFF
TGTGCCAGCAGCTTAGGGGACCCTCTAGCGGGGGAAGGGTCCTACAATGAGCAGTTCTTC
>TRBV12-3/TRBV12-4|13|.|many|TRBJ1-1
CASSLSGRTEAFF
TGTGCCAGCAGTTTATCGGGTCGGACTGAAGCTTTCTTT
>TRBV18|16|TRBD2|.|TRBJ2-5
CASSPRTSARQETQYF
TGTGCCAGCTCACCAAGGACTAGCGCACGCCAAGAGACCCAGTACTTC